This TCR beta chain was sequenced for a study of blood T cell repertoires in COVID-19. Per the study methods: Estimated nucleated cell counts came from reference gene primer amplification. Some clones are missing from TCRdb's copy, which holds only in-frame ones; the method was immunoSEQ multiplex PCR. V and J calls and clone size follow that table, whereas D and trimming were derived from the DNA. The sample includes some 220,000 clones, around 84% of them seen just once. This CDR3 region has 14 residues. The germline V gene has CDR1 KGHSH and CDR2 LQKENI. V lost 3 bases, J lost 4 bases, and 4 bases stayed unmatched. In the case of this clone: The sample has other DNA sequences that encode this CDR3 too.

Specimen: peripheral blood. The sequence came from a human donor in a cohort sampled during active COVID-19. V gene TRBV18 combines with J gene TRBJ1-1; 8 bases map to TRBD1. The CDR3 region is CASSPDRGGTEAFF. CDR3 in DNA: TGTGCCAGCTCACCCGACAGGGGCGGCACTGAAGCTTTCTTT.